This TCR beta chain was captured by sequencing in a study of T-cell reconstitution after alpha-beta-depleted transplantation in children. In this sample, this clonotype turned up a few times. Unique molecular identifiers were used in preparing the TCRbeta library. TCRdb reprocessed the PCR reads with MiXCR, giving one entry per CDR3 protein. The sample records nearly 400,000 distinct CDR3 sequences, around 21% being singletons. Trimming left V 8 bases short and J 6 bases short, with 10 bases between. Looked up from germline, CDR1 is SQVTM and CDR2 is ANQGSEA. The CDR3 is 11 residues long. This receptor was identified in a human donor who donated a stem cell graft to a child with acute myeloid leukemia. The chain employs TRBV29-1 and TRBJ2-2; the D gene is possibly TRBD1 (6 bases). The sample was PBMCs from the stem cell graft donor, taken from the stem cell graft. This CDR3 reads CSFRGAGELFF. DNA of the CDR3: TGCAGCTTCAGGGGTGCCGGGGAGCTGTTTTTT.